The clone carrying this TCR beta chain was seen a handful of times. This sample is drawn from a study of blood T cells in healthy people across ages. The CDR3 extends over 15 amino acids. V gave up 0 bases and J gave up 0 bases, with 9 bases separating them. Germline CDR1 MGHRA, CDR2 YSYEKL. Combining a sample-barcoded 5' primer with a J-beta primer mix, a second PCR ran for about 7 to 11 cycles. TCRdb re-called the 5' RACE reads through MiXCR, storing one row per CDR3 protein. The sample shows over a million distinct CDR3 sequences, about 45% of them seen only once. The V call is TRBV4-1, the J call TRBJ2-7, with D possibly being TRBD1 (6 bases). Sequenced input: blood. This TCR was recovered from a woman between 18 and 29 years old in good health. This CDR3 reads CASSQEDRISYEQYF. In nucleotides, the CDR3 is TGCGCCAGCAGCCAAGAGGACAGAATCTCCTACGAGCAGTACTTC.